This T cell receptor (beta chain) is from a study of spatial heterogeneity in lung cancer. Study results and caveats: In tumors, expanded intratumoral alpha and beta TCR counts tracked mutation counts.

In TCRdb, the 5' RACE reads were re-called with MiXCR into one record per CDR3 protein. The table has about 100,000 distinct CDR3 sequences, under 4.5% seen once. This clonotype was seen repeatedly, ten times or more. The antigen is not known. The time point: sample taken at primary tumor resection. V shed 3 bases, J shed 6 bases, and the junction held 4 bases outside the gene matches. Germline CDR1 MNHEY, CDR2 SMNVEV (reference sequence). The CDR3 extends over 14 amino acids. The receptor comes from a male donor with early-stage non-small cell lung cancer. This chain uses TRBV27 with TRBJ1-5; 8 nucleotides line up with TRBD1. Specimen: lung tumor tissue, collected at surgery. The DNA of the CDR3 is TGTGCCAGCAGTTTCACAGGGGGGACTCAGCCCCAGCATTTT. Amino acid sequence: CASSFTGGTQPQHF.